These 28 T cell receptor beta chains were sequenced from one sample in a study of identical twins. TCRdb processed the 5' RACE reads anew with MiXCR; each CDR3 protein has one entry. The sample includes roughly 260,000 distinct CDR3 sequences, more than 13% seen only once; the top ten take about 9%. Sequenced sample: memory (CD45RO+) T cells sorted from blood. The receptors derive from a woman in her late teens or twenties in good health.

The gene calls are TRBV20-1 and TRBJ2-3, with a weak D call TRBD2 (6 bases). CDR3 size: 15 residues. The germline CDR1 and CDR2 sequences are DFQATT and SNEGSKA (reference sequence). Trimming pared 5 bases from V and 2 bases from J, leaving 17 bases between. CDR3 bases: TGCAGTGCTCCCCGGACTATAGACCCCACAGATACGCAGTATTTT. It encodes CSAPRTIDPTDTQYF.

CDR3 DNA: TGTGCCAGCAGTTCGGGGGCAGCCACTGAAGCTTTCTTT. Its protein product is CASSSGAATEAFF. The genes are TRBV6-5 and TRBJ1-1; tentative D call: TRBD1 (6 bases). In germline, CDR1 is MNHEY, CDR2 SVGAGI. The CDR3 has 13 amino acids. Trimming left V 4 bases short and J 4 bases short, with 10 bases between.

The chain links TRBV21-1 to TRBJ2-3; the listed D gene, TRBD1, was not tested against the DNA. TRBV21-1 is a recognized pseudogene. This CDR3 has 17 amino acids. CDR3 sequence: CASSPSRGTGSTDTQYF. Here the CDR3 DNA reads TGTGCCAGCAGCCCTAGCAGGGGGACAGGTTCTACAGATACGCAGTATTTT.

By proportion, this clonotype is medium-sized. The rearrangement links TRBV29-1 to TRBJ2-3; TRBD1 or TRBD2 may be the D gene (6 bases each). Between the trimmed V and J ends, which lost 2 bases and 4 bases, there was a span of 13 bases. CDR1 SQVTM and CDR2 ANQGSEA come from the germline V gene. This CDR3 spans 14 amino acids. The CDR3 spells CSVEPGEVADTQYF. The CDR3 bases are TGCAGCGTTGAACCAGGGGAGGTTGCAGATACGCAGTATTTT.

A word on this clonotype: This may come from a read error, since a much larger clone is one base off. The V call is TRBV4-3, the J call TRBJ2-7, with a tentative D call TRBD2 (6 bases). The ends were cut back, 0 bases at V and 2 bases at J, with 17 bases in the middle. There are 17 residues in the CDR3. Per the germline V gene, CDR1 is LGHNA and CDR2 is YSLEER. In DNA, the CDR3 is TGCGCCAGCAGCCAAGATAGCGCAGCGGAGGGCGCCTACGAGCAGTACTTC. Translated: CASSQDSAAEGAYEQYF.

This clonotype has at least ten counts. This chain connects TRBV7-8 to TRBJ2-1, with D unclear. In germline, CDR1 is SGHVS, CDR2 FQNEAQ. Trimming left V 2 bases short and J 8 bases short, with 4 bases between. This CDR3 contains 11 residues. CDR3 DNA sequence: TGTGCCAGCAGCTTATCTGATGAGCAGTTCTTC. Translated: CASSLSDEQFF.

This clonotype occurred many times. The chain carries TRBV5-5 and TRBJ2-3; tentative D call: TRBD1 (5 bases). The V and J ends lost 0 bases and 4 bases respectively, with 9 bases between them. CDR1 and CDR2 (germline): SGHKS, YYEKEE (reference sequence). The CDR3 has 14 residues. CDR3 loop: CASSLAVRADTQYF. CDR3 in DNA: TGTGCCAGCAGCTTGGCCGTCAGGGCAGATACGCAGTATTTT.

The chain employs TRBV5-5 and TRBJ2-7; 7 bases map to TRBD2. Germline lookup yields CDR1 SGHKS and CDR2 YYEKEE (reference sequence). The length of the CDR3 is 15 residues. V was clipped by 7 bases and J by 3 bases; unmatched bases: 13. CDR3 nucleotides: TGTGCCAGCGCCCTGGGGGGGACTAACAACTACGAGCAGTACTTC. Protein: CASALGGTNNYEQYF.

This chain uses TRBV18 with TRBJ1-1; a possible D gene is TRBD1 (6 bases). CDR1 is KGHSH, CDR2 LQKENI, per germline. Trimming left V 8 bases short and J 1 base short, with 14 bases between. The CDR3 is 14 residues long. CDR3 sequence (DNA): TGTGCCAGCAGCCTATGGGACACGAACACTGAAGCTTTCTTT. It is translated as CASSLWDTNTEAFF. Together with reference TRBV18 and TRBJ1-1, the CDR3 gives the full variable domain: NAGVMQNPRHLVRRRGQEARLRCSPMKGHSHVYWYRQLPEEGLKFMVYLQKENIIDESGMPKERFSAEFPKEGPSILRIQQVVRGDSAAYFCASSLWDTNTEAFFGQGTRLTVV.

This clonotype was observed many times. V is TRBV19 and J is TRBJ1-5; D remains ambiguous. This CDR3 has 13 residues. V dropped 10 bases and J dropped 5 bases, with 15 bases sitting between them. From germline, CDR1 is LNHDA and CDR2 SQIVND (reference sequence). Here the CDR3 reads CATSYGRDQPQHF. Written as DNA, the CDR3 is TGTGCCACCTCGTACGGGCGCGATCAGCCCCAGCATTTT.

The table lists this clonotype with many counts. The CDR3 here is CASSRLAGGADTQYF. In DNA form, the CDR3 reads TGCGCCAGCAGCCGTTTGGCAGGGGGGGCAGATACGCAGTATTTT. The rearrangement uses TRBV4-3 and TRBJ2-3, with D perhaps TRBD1 or TRBD2 (7 bases each). The CDR3 is made up of 15 amino acids. The ends were cut back, 4 bases at V and 4 bases at J, with 15 bases in the middle. CDR1 is LGHNA and CDR2 is YSLEER in the germline V gene.

This clonotype has more than one count but fewer than ten. This chain uses TRBV7-9 with TRBJ1-2; the D gene is possibly TRBD1 (6 bases). V shed 6 bases and J shed 0 bases, with 14 bases lying between them. Germline lookup yields CDR1 SEHNR and CDR2 FQNEAQ (reference sequence). The CDR3 sequence is 15 residues long. The CDR3 DNA reads as TGTGCCAGCAGAGAGGGGGAACAGTCTAACTATGGCTACACCTTC. It translates to CASREGEQSNYGYTF.

This sequence joins TRBV20-1 and TRBJ1-2; no firm D call. This CDR3 region has 15 residues. Trimming removed 0 bases at V and 1 base at J, with 12 bases between. CDR1 DFQATT and CDR2 SNEGSKA come from the germline V gene (reference sequence). The CDR3 region has the DNA TGCAGTGCTAGAGATGACGCGGATGGTAACTATGGCTACACCTTC. It encodes CSARDDADGNYGYTF.

The V and J genes are TRBV3-1 and TRBJ2-2; D may be TRBD1 (6 bases). Germline assignment: CDR1 LGHDT and CDR2 YNNKEL (reference sequence). CDR3 size: 16 residues. With 1 base removed from V and 3 bases from J, the gap between germline ends came to 12 bases. CDR3 amino acids: CASSQVKGVHTGELFF. The CDR3 DNA follows: TGTGCCAGCAGCCAAGTTAAGGGGGTCCACACCGGGGAGCTGTTTTTT.

The gene calls are TRBV11-3 and TRBJ2-1, with 8 bases aligning to TRBD1. V shed 5 bases, J shed 4 bases, and the junction held 7 bases outside the gene matches. The CDR3 runs to 15 residues. Germline V gene sequence: CDR1 SGHNT, CDR2 YENEEA. CDR3 loop: CASSRDRQLYNEQFF. CDR3 in DNA: TGTGCCAGCAGCCGGGACAGGCAATTGTACAATGAGCAGTTCTTC.

The gene calls are TRBV6-1 and TRBJ2-2; 7 bases line up with TRBD2. With V trimmed by 3 bases and J by 5 bases, 6 bases remained unmatched. Germline V lookup: CDR1 MNHNS, CDR2 SASEGT. The CDR3 runs to 15 residues. CDR3 nucleotide sequence: TGTGCCAGCAGTGATGCGGGAGTAAGGACCGGGGAGCTGTTTTTT. This translates into CASSDAGVRTGELFF.

This clonotype was counted many times. The gene calls are TRBV3-1 and TRBJ2-7; D uncertain. CDR1 is LGHDT and CDR2 is YNNKEL in the germline V gene (reference sequence). CDR3 length: 11 amino acids. V lost 1 base to trimming and J lost 3 bases, with 1 base between them. The CDR3 spells CASSQGYEQYF. The CDR3 bases are TGTGCCAGCAGCCAAGGCTACGAGCAGTACTTC.

This clonotype was detected ten times or more. J is TRBJ2-2 and V is TRBV11-2; D may be TRBD1 (5 bases). The CDR3 spans 16 residues. V lost 3 bases, J lost 4 bases, and 15 bases lay in between. Germline CDR1 reads SGHAT; CDR2 reads FQNNGV. The CDR3 region has the DNA TGTGCCAGCAGCTTTGGCCCCCCGACAGCCACCGGGGAGCTGTTTTTT. This translates into CASSFGPPTATGELFF.

The CDR3 sequence is CASSLQGWTEAFF. The CDR3 DNA reads as TGTGCCAGCAGCCTACAGGGGTGGACTGAAGCTTTCTTT. V usage is TRBV7-2 and J usage is TRBJ1-1, with 7 bases that match TRBD1. CDR3 length: 13 residues. V shed 5 bases, J shed 5 bases, and the junction held 5 bases outside the gene matches. Germline loops: CDR1 SGHTA, CDR2 FQGNSA.

V gene TRBV12-3 or TRBV12-4 combines with J gene TRBJ1-4, with D uncertain. V lost 3 bases and J 8 bases, leaving 7 bases between the germline ends. This CDR3 comprises 12 residues. The CDR3 region has the DNA TGTGCCAGCAGTTTCTCCTACGAAAAACTGTTTTTT. Protein sequence: CASSFSYEKLFF.

CDR3 residues: CASSWNSQGSGANVLTF. Written as DNA, the CDR3 is TGTGCCAGCAGTTGGAATTCCCAGGGTTCTGGGGCCAACGTCCTGACTTTC. V usage is TRBV12-3 or TRBV12-4 and J usage is TRBJ2-6; D perhaps matches TRBD1 (5 bases). Trimming took 4 bases from V and 1 from J, leaving 14 bases between them. There are 17 residues in the CDR3.

This clonotype has just a few counts. The CDR3 reads CASSLIAGSSYNEQFF. CDR3 DNA: TGTGCCAGCAGCCTCATCGCGGGTAGCTCCTACAATGAGCAGTTCTTC. This chain connects TRBV7-9 to TRBJ2-1; TRBD2 is a possible D gene (5 bases). V was clipped by 5 bases and J by 0 bases, with 14 bases between them. CDR3 length: 16 amino acids. In germline, CDR1 is SEHNR, CDR2 FQNEAQ (reference sequence). The full variable domain, with the rest looked up from reference TRBV7-9 and TRBJ2-1, is DTGVSQNPRHKITKRGQNVTFRCDPISEHNRLYWYRQTLGQGPEFLTYFQNEAQLEKSRLLSDRFSAERPKGSFSTLEIQRTEQGDSAMYLCASSLIAGSSYNEQFFGPGTRLTVL.

The table lists this clonotype with a few counts. This chain uses TRBV20-1 with TRBJ2-5; 15 nucleotides line up with TRBD2. This CDR3 is 17 amino acids long. J gave up 0 bases and V 3 bases, and 5 bases lay outside the gene matches. The germline V gene has CDR1 DFQATT and CDR2 SNEGSKA (reference sequence). CDR3 in amino acids: CSASGTSGRTYQETQYF. The DNA for the CDR3 is TGCAGTGCTAGCGGGACTAGCGGGAGGACGTACCAAGAGACCCAGTACTTC.

This clonotype occurred a few times. J is TRBJ2-5 and V is TRBV11-2, with D possibly TRBD2 on 5 matching bases. Germline V gene lookup returns CDR1 SGHAT and CDR2 FQNNGV. Trimming took 5 bases from V and 2 from J, leaving 21 bases between them. The CDR3 is 17 amino acids. The CDR3 loop reads CASSPRMGSASQETQYF. The CDR3 nucleotides read TGTGCCAGCAGCCCCCGGATGGGTAGCGCCTCACAAGAGACCCAGTACTTC.

This clonotype has just a few counts. The chain couples TRBV20-1 to TRBJ1-2; D is undetermined. This CDR3 spans 12 amino acids. Germline CDR1 is DFQATT and CDR2 is SNEGSKA (reference sequence). The V end lost 2 bases, the J end lost 3 bases, and 7 bases lay between the germline ends. In DNA form, the CDR3 reads TGCAGTGCTAGAAACCAAGACTATGGCTACACCTTC. The encoded protein is CSARNQDYGYTF.

The rearrangement links TRBV5-1 to TRBJ2-3; 7 positions agree with TRBD2. CDR3 size: 17 residues. The V gene's germline CDR1 is SGHRS and CDR2 YFSETQ. V gave up 1 base and J gave up 4 bases; unmatched junction bases: 12. The CDR3 DNA sequence: TGCGCCAGCAGCTTGCCATGGACTAGGATTGGCGCAGATACGCAGTATTTT. Encoded protein: CASSLPWTRIGADTQYF.

This clonotype occurred many times. The chain combines TRBV5-1 with TRBJ1-6; 9 nucleotides match TRBD1. This CDR3 is 14 amino acids long. CDR1 and CDR2 from the germline V gene are SGHRS and YFSETQ. V shed 4 bases, J shed 7 bases, and the junction held 3 bases outside the gene matches. The CDR3 DNA sequence: TGCGCCAGCAGCCAAGACAGGGGGAATTCACCCCTCCACTTT. Protein sequence: CASSQDRGNSPLHF.

This clonotype has just a few counts. The V gene is TRBV12-3 or TRBV12-4, the J gene TRBJ1-1; D gene ambiguous. This CDR3 is built from 16 residues. V was cut by 3 bases and J by 1 base, with 15 bases left in between. CDR3 protein: CASSFKLGRWNTEAFF. The CDR3 DNA follows: TGTGCCAGCAGTTTCAAGCTTGGACGGTGGAACACTGAAGCTTTCTTT.